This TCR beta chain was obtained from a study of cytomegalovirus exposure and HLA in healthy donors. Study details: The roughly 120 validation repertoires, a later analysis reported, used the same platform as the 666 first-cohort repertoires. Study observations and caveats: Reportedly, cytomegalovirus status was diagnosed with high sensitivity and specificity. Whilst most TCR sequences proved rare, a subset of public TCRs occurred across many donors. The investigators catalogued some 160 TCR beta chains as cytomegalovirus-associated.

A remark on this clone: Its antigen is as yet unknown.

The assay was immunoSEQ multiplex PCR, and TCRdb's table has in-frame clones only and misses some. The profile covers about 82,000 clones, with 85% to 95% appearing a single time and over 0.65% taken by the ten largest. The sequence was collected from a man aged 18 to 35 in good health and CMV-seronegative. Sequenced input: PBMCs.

The CDR3 spells CASSLTEYQPQHF. Written as DNA, the CDR3 is TGTGCCAGCAGCTTAACTGAGTATCAGCCCCAGCATTTT. The gene calls are TRBV11-2 and TRBJ1-5; D gene uncertain. V lost 2 bases and J 5 bases, leaving 7 bases between the germline ends. This CDR3 spans 13 amino acids. From germline, CDR1 is SGHAT and CDR2 FQNNGV.